The rows below give T cell receptor beta chains drawn from one sample of a study of response to subunit inactivated influenza vaccine. A single record per CDR3 protein comes from TCRdb applying MiXCR to the RT-PCR reads. Among hundreds of thousands of distinct CDR3 sequences, approximately 15% were seen once, and the ten largest hold around 6.5%. The sequencing used PBMCs from blood, collected 14 to 15 days before vaccination. The receptors here all came from a man in his forties or fifties who received an inactivated influenza vaccine. Both conserved end residues are part of each CDR3. D genes are given only for firm matches. Size is omitted from some rows. Given values are once, few, many or a class for expanded clones.

d_call j_call v_call clone_size cdr3_nt cdr3_aa
NA TRBJ2-3 TRBV3-1 NA TGTGCCAGCAGCCAAGAAGGACAAATATACACAGATACGCAGTATTTT CASSQEGQIYTDTQYF
TRBD1 TRBJ2-7 TRBV11-2 few TGTGCCAGCAGCTTAGCAGGACAGGGGGCGGACGAGCAGTACTTC CASSLAGQGADEQYF
NA TRBJ2-4 TRBV20-1 few TGCAGTGCTAGACTCGGGAGAGGGGAAAACATTCAGTACTTC CSARLGRGENIQYF
NA TRBJ2-3 TRBV11-2 few TGTGCCAGCAGCGTACAACAGGGATCAGCAGATACGCAGTATTTT CASSVQQGSADTQYF
NA TRBJ2-1 TRBV4-2 few TGTGCCAGCAGCCAAGAGTGGCTAGCGATCGGTGAGCAGTTCTTC CASSQEWLAIGEQFF
NA TRBJ1-1 TRBV4-3 many TGCGCCAGCAGCCGGAACTCGAACACTGAAGCTTTCTTT CASSRNSNTEAFF
TRBD1 TRBJ2-7 TRBV6-2/TRBV6-3 NA TGTGCCAGCAGTTATATGGCAGGGGGCAGGTACGAGCAGTACTTC CASSYMAGGRYEQYF
TRBD2 TRBJ2-3 TRBV7-8 NA TGTGCCAGCAGCCTGGTAGCGGGAGCTGGGTATACGCAGTATTTT CASSLVAGAGYTQYF
TRBD1 TRBJ2-1 TRBV9 few TGTGCCAGCAGCGCTACAGGGGGCCAAGGCAATGAGCAGTTCTTC CASSATGGQGNEQFF
NA TRBJ2-7 TRBV12-3/TRBV12-4 few TGTGCCAGCAGTTTCGGCGTAGGGTCAACCTACGAGCAGTACTTC CASSFGVGSTYEQYF
NA TRBJ2-3 TRBV24-1 many TGTGCCACCAGTGATGCGGGACAAACAGATACGCAGTATTTT CATSDAGQTDTQYF
NA TRBJ2-3 TRBV5-1 NA TGCGCCAGCAGCTTGGCGGCGGCCTCTAGCACAGATACGCAGTATTTT CASSLAAASSTDTQYF
TRBD1 TRBJ2-5 TRBV28 few TGTGCCAGCAGTCTCAGGGGGCTTAAGACCCAGTACTTC CASSLRGLKTQYF
TRBD1 TRBJ2-2 TRBV4-3 NA TGCGCCAGCAGCCGCGTGGGGCAGGGGGCCGGGGAGCTGTTTTTT CASSRVGQGAGELFF
TRBD1 TRBJ2-7 TRBV12-3/TRBV12-4 once TGTGCCAGCACCTTTCCAGGGGGTTTCAACTCCTACGAGCAGTACTTC CASTFPGGFNSYEQYF
NA TRBJ2-3 TRBV20-1 few TGCAGTGCTAAACTAGCTTCTCTGTCAGATACGCAGTATTTT CSAKLASLSDTQYF
NA TRBJ2-2 TRBV6-2/TRBV6-3 NA TGTGCCAGCAGCAGACGAGGGAACGGGGAGCTGTTTTTT CASSRRGNGELFF